A single sample gave rise to the 20 T cell receptor beta chains below, sequenced in a study of blood T cell repertoires in COVID-19 (dated by TCRdb to 2019 to 2021). Receptor libraries were prepared by the immunoSEQ multiplex PCR assay. Imported from immuneACCESS, the table was reduced by TCRdb to in-frame sequences with V and J called. These copies leave out some clones; in studies compared against another copy, an unresolved V gene accounts for under half, and the cause of the remainder is not known. This sample is represented by approximately 170,000 clones; roughly 85% of them were singletons. Roughly 20% of the sample is held by the ten biggest clonotypes. Sequenced: PBMCs or T cells enriched from blood (not recorded which). All receptors derive from a woman in her sixties or seventies in a cohort exposed to, infected with or recovered from COVID-19 (not recorded which).

The chain has TRBV28 and TRBJ1-2; 9 bases fit TRBD1. The CDR3 consists of 14 residues. The germline V gene encodes CDR1 MDHEN and CDR2 SYDVKM. The V and J ends lost 6 bases and 5 bases, in that order; junction bases with no gene match: 7. The CDR3 bases are TGTGCCAGCAGGTCGACAGGGGGAGGTTATGGCTACACCTTC. Residues: CASRSTGGGYGYTF.

This clone was seen only a few times. The chain employs TRBV27 and TRBJ2-5, with TRBD2 matching over 8 bases. CDR1 is MNHEY, CDR2 SMNVEV, per germline (reference sequence). This CDR3 is built from 16 residues. Losses at the gene ends were 6 bases for V and 4 bases for J; bases not matched to a gene: 13. CDR3 nucleotides: TGTGCCAGCAGCTGGAATGCAGCGGGAGTAGGAGAGACCCAGTACTTC. Translation gives CASSWNAAGVGETQYF.

The chain uses TRBV19 and TRBJ2-1, with 10 bases identical to TRBD2. V dropped 9 bases and J dropped 2; count of bases not matched to a gene: 7. The V gene's germline CDR1 is LNHDA and CDR2 SQIVND (reference sequence). The CDR3 totals 15 residues. The DNA for the CDR3 is TGTGCCAGCCAAATAGCGGGAGGCACCTACAATGAGCAGTTCTTC. Protein: CASQIAGGTYNEQFF.

V is TRBV5-4 and J is TRBJ2-7; 13 nucleotides agree with TRBD2. The V gene's germline CDR1 is SGHNT and CDR2 YYREEE (reference sequence). The CDR3 is made up of 14 amino acids. The J segment lost 4 bases and the V segment lost 4 bases, leaving 2 bases of the junction unmatched. The CDR3 DNA is TGTGCCAGCAGCCCGACTAGCGGGAGGTACGAGCAGTACTTC. This encodes CASSPTSGRYEQYF.

The chain carries TRBV11-2 and TRBJ1-1, with D possibly being TRBD1 (6 bases). The V end was cut by 4 bases, the J end by 5 bases, with 11 bases between. Germline values: CDR1 SGHAT, CDR2 FQNNGV. There are 13 residues in the CDR3. DNA of the CDR3: TGTGCCAGCAGCTCACAGGGAGGGACTGAAGCTTTCTTT. As protein: CASSSQGGTEAFF.

This rearrangement joins TRBV5-5 to TRBJ2-1; 10 positions agree with TRBD2. Germline CDR1 reads SGHKS; CDR2 reads YYEKEE (reference sequence). Trimming cost V 1 base and J 8 bases; bases outside gene matches: 6. The CDR3 is 15 amino acids. The CDR3 region has the DNA TGTGCCAGCAGCTTGACTAGCGGGAAGGTGTATGAGCAGTTCTTC. It specifies CASSLTSGKVYEQFF.

DNA for the CDR3: TGTGCCAGCAGGACTAGCGGGAGGGTCCTTTATGAGCAGTTCTTC. As protein: CASRTSGRVLYEQFF. This sequence joins TRBV2 and TRBJ2-1; 14 bases match TRBD2. The CDR3 sequence is 15 residues long. The V gene end was trimmed by 6 bases and the J gene end by 8 bases; junction bases not matched to a gene: 6. Germline-derived CDR1 and CDR2 are SNHLY and FYNNEI.

The chain uses TRBV6-4 and TRBJ1-6; a possible D gene is TRBD1 (5 bases). This CDR3 has 15 amino acids. Germline V gene data show CDR1 as MRHNA and CDR2 as SNTAGT. Trimming took off 3 bases at V and 9 bases at J, with 15 bases between the two ends. The CDR3, as DNA: TGTGCCAGCAGTGAAAGTCGACGCGGGGGTTCACCCCTCCACTTT. Translation gives CASSESRRGGSPLHF.

This clone was found once. This chain links TRBV3-1 (or the pseudogene TRBV3-2) with TRBJ2-1; 8 nucleotides agree with TRBD2. The CDR3 consists of 15 residues. The V gene's germline CDR1 is LGHDT and CDR2 YNNKEL (reference sequence). The ends lost 1 base at V and 7 bases at J; junction bases unmatched: 6. The CDR3 spells CASSQVSGSFNEQFF. The CDR3 region has the DNA TGTGCCAGCAGCCAAGTGAGCGGGAGTTTTAATGAGCAGTTCTTC.

The chain couples TRBV7-8 to TRBJ1-2; TRBD1 is a possible D gene (5 bases). The CDR3 covers 12 residues. The V gene's germline CDR1 is SGHVS and CDR2 FQNEAQ. The V gene lost 5 bases and the J gene lost 7 bases, with 11 bases spanning the gap. For the CDR3, the DNA is TGTGCCAGCAGCCGTCAGGGAGGTGGCTACACCTTC. The encoded protein is CASSRQGGGYTF.

A word on this clone: In the same sample, other DNA sequences code for this CDR3. This chain links TRBV5-1 with TRBJ2-5; D not resolved. V shed 4 bases and J shed 4 bases, with 8 bases lying between them. Germline V gene data show CDR1 as SGHRS and CDR2 as YFSETQ. CDR3 length: 12 residues. The CDR3 region has the DNA TGCGCCAGCAGCCAGACGGGAGAGACCCAGTACTTC. Translating gives CASSQTGETQYF.

The genes are TRBV3-1 (or the pseudogene TRBV3-2) and TRBJ1-2; 8 bases fit TRBD1. The V segment lost 5 bases and the J segment 6 bases; nucleotides outside the gene matches: 8. CDR3 length: 14 residues. CDR1 and CDR2 (germline): LGHDT, YNNKEL (reference sequence). CDR3 residues: CASSDRTGIDGYTF. As DNA, the CDR3 is TGTGCCAGCAGCGATAGGACAGGGATAGATGGCTACACCTTC.

The rearrangement uses TRBV9 and TRBJ2-1, with 9 bases matching TRBD2. The CDR3 contains 17 residues. Germline V gene sequence: CDR1 SGDLS, CDR2 YYNGEE. After removal of 3 bases from V and 7 bases from J, the junction contained 14 bases not matched to a gene. As DNA, the CDR3 is TGTGCCAGCAGCGGATTCCGGAGTAGCGGGAGAGGGAATGAGCAGTTCTTC. Its protein product is CASSGFRSSGRGNEQFF.

The genes are TRBV29-1 and TRBJ2-7; 7 nucleotides align to TRBD1. V lost 7 bases to trimming and J lost 2 bases; unmatched junction nucleotides: 5. Germline lookup yields CDR1 SQVTM and CDR2 ANQGSEA. The CDR3 runs 12 residues. The CDR3 loop is CSALQGPYEQYF. CDR3 DNA: TGCAGCGCATTACAGGGGCCCTACGAGCAGTACTTC.

The chain employs TRBV11-1 and TRBJ2-4; unclear D gene. CDR3 length: 15 residues. Trimming shortened V by 4 bases and J by 7 bases, and 17 bases separated the two germline ends. CDR1 is SGHAT and CDR2 is FQDESV in the germline V gene (reference sequence). CDR3 bases: TGTGCCAGCAGCTACATTGGCGGTCGTGCGAACATTCAGTACTTC. Amino acid sequence: CASSYIGGRANIQYF.

The rearrangement joins TRBV7-4 to TRBJ1-5, with 10 nucleotides matching TRBD1. J was trimmed by 2 bases and V by 5 bases; bases with no gene match: 18. The CDR3 contains 20 residues. The germline V gene has CDR1 SGHVT and CDR2 SQSDAQ. The CDR3 sequence is CASSTSPRDRGFSGNQPQHF. The DNA for the CDR3 is TGTGCCAGCAGCACCAGCCCCCGGGACAGGGGTTTTTCGGGCAATCAGCCCCAGCATTTT.

This chain links TRBV19 with TRBJ2-3, with D possibly TRBD1 on 5 matching bases. The CDR3 runs 14 residues. Per the germline V gene, CDR1 is LNHDA and CDR2 is SQIVND (reference sequence). Trimming removed 4 bases from V and 0 bases from J, with 8 bases in between. CDR3 loop: CASSRQSSTDTQYF. CDR3 in DNA: TGTGCCAGTAGTAGACAGAGTAGCACAGATACGCAGTATTTT. Complete variable domain (other parts from reference TRBV19 and TRBJ2-3): DGGITQSPKYLFRKEGQNVTLSCEQNLNHDAMYWYRQDPGQGLRLIYYSQIVNDFQKGDIAEGYSVSREKKESFPLTVTSAQKNPTAFYLCASSRQSSTDTQYFGPGTRLTVL.

The chain has TRBV9 and TRBJ1-2; 8 bases match TRBD1. CDR1 SGDLS and CDR2 YYNGEE come from the germline V gene. The CDR3 has 16 amino acids. V shed 0 bases and J 5 bases; nucleotides not matched to a gene: 9. The CDR3 sequence is CASSVGGQGAHYGYTF. DNA for the CDR3: TGTGCCAGCAGCGTAGGAGGGCAGGGGGCGCATTATGGCTACACCTTC.

V is TRBV7-6 and J is TRBJ2-7, with 9 nucleotides matching TRBD1. Germline loops: CDR1 SGHVS, CDR2 FNYEAQ. J was trimmed by 3 bases and V by 2 bases; bases with no gene match: 8. CDR3 length: 16 residues. The CDR3 DNA sequence: TGTGCCAGCAGCTTAACCCCCGGGACAGGGAACTACGAGCAGTACTTC. Residues: CASSLTPGTGNYEQYF.

The V and J genes are TRBV28 and TRBJ2-2; TRBD2 matches at 7 bases. After removal of 3 bases from V and 1 base from J, the junction contained 2 bases not matched to a gene. The CDR3 is made up of 15 amino acids. Germline CDR1 is MDHEN and CDR2 is SYDVKM. The CDR3 DNA sequence: TGTGCCAGCAGTTTTGCGGGAGTGAACACCGGGGAGCTGTTTTTT. Translated, it gives CASSFAGVNTGELFF.